This record looks at one TCR beta chain sequence and its context. Its cognate antigen has yet to be identified. Per-base quality was not reported, and no clone a single base away is much larger than it. One collaborating source in Seattle enrolled patients while the patients were actively infected and followed the patients over time throughout the course of disease. Whole blood was collected in K2EDTA tubes by collaborating institutions according to the institutions' own protocols. For TCRbeta analysis, collaborators shipped samples in one of three forms: frozen whole blood, isolated PBMCs, or DNA extracted from either of those sample types. Via the germline V gene (reference sequence), CDR1 is SEHNR and CDR2 FQNEAQ. Including the terminal cysteine and phenylalanine, the CDR3 comprises 14 residues. Only the CDR3 DNA is retained, 42 bases long and in frame from the first base. Trimming removed 5 bases from V and 6 bases from J, leaving 15 bases between the germline ends.

The sample is drawn from a study of blood T cell repertoires in COVID-19 (dated by TCRdb to the early 2020s). Study-level background: Samples covering the acute and convalescent phases of COVID-19 were provided by collaborators in the United States, Italy and Spain. The prospective study material was composed of cDNA or gDNA derived from T cells, B-cell-depleted T cells, or PBMCs. The dataset comprised deeply sampled blood TCRbeta repertoires from subjects exposed to, actively infected with, or recovered from COVID-19. A freely available public database, intended as a resource for researchers studying the immune response to SARS-CoV-2, is where the repertoires were released. Samples were obtained from the ongoing ImmuneRACE study (first 160 participants) and from about 1,300 subjects provided by 6 global collaborators. Nearly every sample came with metadata listing a de-identified subject ID, COVID-19 status, age in years and sex. Where HLA class I and class II types were available, the types were taken from metadata supplied by the sample provider, not from assay-based typing.

Overall study outcomes, separate from this receptor: The quantity of clinical and demographic metadata differed by source and by participant and was supplied without curation.

TCRbeta CDR3 regions were amplified from genomic DNA using the immunoSEQ Assay, a bias-controlled multiplex PCR. On the authors' methods: The number of nucleated cells in each sample was estimated from the amplification of reference gene primers within the assay. Sequence reads were collapsed and filtered to measure the absolute abundance of every unique TCRbeta CDR3 rearrangement. For each sample, productive Simpson clonality was calculated as the square root of Simpson's diversity index across productive rearrangements. In TCRdb, the immuneACCESS table is reduced to in-frame sequences with V and J assigned. These tables do not hold every clone; where another copy was compared, an unresolved V gene accounts for under half, and the others remain unexplained. For V, J and clone size, that table is used; D and trimming come from the DNA. In all, the sample holds under 95,000 clones, and approximately 91% of those were seen once. The ten biggest clones cover around 2.6% of the sample.

Recombination joined TRBV7-9 with TRBJ2-3, with the D gene too uncertain to name. The sequence came from a man aged 50-59 years with COVID-19, enrolled during active disease. Input material: peripheral blood. The encoded CDR3 is CASSHSSASDTQYF. The nucleotides read TGTGCCAGCAGCCACAGTTCTGCTTCGGATACGCAGTATTTT. With all but the CDR3 taken from the reference TRBV7-9 and TRBJ2-3 genes, the full variable domain is: DTGVSQNPRHKITKRGQNVTFRCDPISEHNRLYWYRQTLGQGPEFLTYFQNEAQLEKSRLLSDRFSAERPKGSFSTLEIQRTEQGDSAMYLCASSHSSASDTQYFGPGTRLTVL.